Sequencing of this T cell receptor (beta chain) was carried out in a study of blood T cells in healthy people across ages. Study overall: T cells yielded about one barcoded beta molecule per two cells through template switching. General study findings and limits: Roughly linear age-related decline in beta diversity appeared, significant by age 40.

V gave up 6 bases and J gave up 3 bases, with 14 bases separating them. This CDR3 comprises 14 residues. Germline values: CDR1 MNHEY, CDR2 SMNVEV (reference sequence). Each donor's blood draw was roughly 9.5 milliliters of peripheral blood. Details on this clonotype: What it binds is not known.

For the second PCR, which ran for about 7 to 11 cycles, a sample-barcoded 5' primer and a J-beta primer mix were used. TCRdb processed the 5' RACE reads anew with MiXCR; each CDR3 protein has one entry. The table shows about 760,000 distinct CDR3 sequences, with about 56% occurring only once. This chain uses TRBV27 with TRBJ1-2, with D possibly being TRBD1 (6 bases). Sequences were obtained from blood. The TCR originated in a middle-aged man in good health. CDR3 residues: CASRGTSLYYGYTF. CDR3 in DNA: TGTGCCAGCAGGGGGACAAGTCTCTACTATGGCTACACCTTC.